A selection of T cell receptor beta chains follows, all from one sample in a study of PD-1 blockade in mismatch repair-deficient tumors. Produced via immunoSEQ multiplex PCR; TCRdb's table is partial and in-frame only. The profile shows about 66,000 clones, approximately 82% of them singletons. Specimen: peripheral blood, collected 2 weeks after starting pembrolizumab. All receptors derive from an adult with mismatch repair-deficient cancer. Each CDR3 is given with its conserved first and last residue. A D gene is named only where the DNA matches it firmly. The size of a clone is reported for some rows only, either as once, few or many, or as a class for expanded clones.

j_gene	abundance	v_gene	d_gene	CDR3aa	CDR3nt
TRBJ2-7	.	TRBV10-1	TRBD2	CASSSALAGVHEQYF	TGCGCCAGCAGTAGCGCCCTAGCGGGAGTTCACGAGCAGTACTTC
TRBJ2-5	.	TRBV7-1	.	CASSLRAGRSQETQYF	TGTGCCAGCAGCTTAAGAGCGGGCCGCTCCCAAGAGACCCAGTACTTC
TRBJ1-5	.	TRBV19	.	CASSSDAGQWNNQPQHF	TGTGCCAGTAGTTCAGACGCCGGACAGTGGAACAATCAGCCCCAGCATTTT
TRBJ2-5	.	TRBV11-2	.	CASSLNRETQYF	TGTGCCAGCAGCTTAAATCGGGAGACCCAGTACTTC
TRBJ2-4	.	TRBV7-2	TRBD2	CASSPPAGRGYF	TGTGCCAGCAGCCCTCCAGCGGGACGGGGATACTTC
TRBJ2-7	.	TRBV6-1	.	CASRQVGGEQYF	TGTGCCAGCAGGCAGGTAGGGGGGGAGCAGTACTTC
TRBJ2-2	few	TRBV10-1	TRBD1	CASSEIQGYTGELFF	TGCGCCAGCAGTGAGATACAGGGGTACACCGGGGAGCTGTTTTTT
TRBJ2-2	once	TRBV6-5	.	CASLRQGIGELFF	TGTGCCAGCTTGCGTCAGGGAATCGGGGAGCTGTTTTTT
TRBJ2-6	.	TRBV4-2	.	CASSPSGALGTGANVLTF	TGTGCCAGCAGCCCCTCGGGAGCCCTCGGGACAGGGGCCAACGTCCTGACTTTC
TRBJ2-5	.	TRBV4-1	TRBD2	CASSHPREGGRAKETQYF	TGCGCCAGCAGCCATCCCCGGGAGGGCGGGAGAGCTAAAGAGACCCAGTACTTC
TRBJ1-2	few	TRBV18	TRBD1	CASSPPAGGYGYTF	TGTGCCAGCTCACCACCGGCAGGGGGCTATGGCTACACCTTC
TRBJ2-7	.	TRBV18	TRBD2	CASSPRGNLAGARDEQYF	TGTGCCAGCTCACCGCGGGGGAACCTAGCGGGAGCAAGGGACGAGCAGTACTTC
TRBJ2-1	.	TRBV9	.	CASSVTGANEQFF	TGTGCCAGCAGCGTAACCGGGGCTAATGAGCAGTTCTTC
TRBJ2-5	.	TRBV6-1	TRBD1	CASSARQGEETQYF	TGTGCCAGCAGTGCCCGACAGGGGGAAGAGACCCAGTACTTC
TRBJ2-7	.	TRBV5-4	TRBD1	CASSLPGGSYEQYF	TGTGCCAGCAGCTTGCCAGGGGGCTCTTACGAGCAGTACTTC
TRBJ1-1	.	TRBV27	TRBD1	CASSPTQGASAEAFF	TGTGCCAGCAGTCCCACCCAGGGGGCTAGCGCTGAAGCTTTCTTT
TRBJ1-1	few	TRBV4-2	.	CASSPTSSEAFF	TGTGCCAGCAGTCCGACTTCTTCTGAAGCTTTCTTT
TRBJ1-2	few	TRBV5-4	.	CASSSDQGRHGYTF	TGTGCCAGCAGCTCCGATCAGGGCAGACATGGCTACACCTTC
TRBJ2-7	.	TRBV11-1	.	CASSLESYEQYF	TGTGCCAGCAGCTTAGAGTCCTACGAGCAGTACTTC
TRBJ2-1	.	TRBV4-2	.	CASSQRIGDYNEQFF	TGTGCCAGCAGCCAGCGGATAGGGGATTACAATGAGCAGTTCTTC
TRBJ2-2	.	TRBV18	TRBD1	CASSLQGAGTGELFF	TGTGCCAGCTCACTACAGGGGGCCGGGACCGGGGAGCTGTTTTTT
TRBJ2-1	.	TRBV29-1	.	CSVPRTHNEQFF	TGCAGCGTGCCCCGGACCCACAATGAGCAGTTCTTC
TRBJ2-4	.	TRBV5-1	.	CASSLEQVGNIQYF	TGCGCCAGCAGCTTGGAGCAGGTGGGAAACATTCAGTACTTC
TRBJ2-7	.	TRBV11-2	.	CASSISYEQYF	TGTGCCAGCAGCATCAGCTACGAGCAGTACTTC
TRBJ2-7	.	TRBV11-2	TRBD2	CASSLEAGAAYEQYF	TGTGCCAGCAGCTTAGAGGCGGGAGCCGCCTACGAGCAGTACTTC
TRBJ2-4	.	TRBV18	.	CASSGVRNIQYF	TGTGCCAGCTCAGGGGTCCGGAACATTCAGTACTTC
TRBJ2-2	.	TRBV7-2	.	CASSPLIGELFF	TGTGCCAGCAGCCCCCTCATAGGGGAGCTGTTTTTT
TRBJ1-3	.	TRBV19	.	CASTNTGTFGDTIYF	TGTGCCAGTACCAATACCGGGACCTTCGGCGACACCATATATTTT
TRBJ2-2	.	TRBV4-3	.	CASSQDRGNTGELFF	TGCGCCAGCAGCCAAGACAGGGGAAACACCGGGGAGCTGTTTTTT
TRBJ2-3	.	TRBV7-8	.	CASSPLGVRNTDTQYF	TGTGCCAGCAGCCCCCTTGGGGTGAGGAACACAGATACGCAGTATTTT
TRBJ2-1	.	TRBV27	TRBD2	CASSPGTSGYNEQFF	TGTGCCAGCAGTCCCGGGACTAGCGGGTACAATGAGCAGTTCTTC
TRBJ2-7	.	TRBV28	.	CASSTMREQYF	TGTGCCAGCAGTACGATGAGGGAGCAGTACTTC
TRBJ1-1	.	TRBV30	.	CAWSVQGGAEAFF	TGTGCCTGGAGTGTACAGGGCGGCGCTGAAGCTTTCTTT
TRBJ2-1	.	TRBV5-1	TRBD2	CASSTGLAGGQLDNEQFF	TGCGCCAGCAGCACCGGACTAGCGGGAGGGCAGCTTGACAATGAGCAGTTCTTC
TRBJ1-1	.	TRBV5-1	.	CASSLDRGRTTEAFF	TGCGCCAGCAGCTTGGATCGGGGAAGGACCACTGAAGCTTTCTTT
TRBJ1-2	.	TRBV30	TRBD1	CAWEVGDRPILCYGYTF	TGTGCCTGGGAGGTGGGGGACAGGCCTATTCTGTGCTATGGCTACACCTTC
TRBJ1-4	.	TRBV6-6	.	CASSYRGNNEKLFF	TGTGCCAGCAGTTATAGGGGAAATAATGAAAAACTGTTTTTT
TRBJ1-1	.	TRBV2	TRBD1	CASSGGTGRLTEAFF	TGTGCCAGCAGCGGCGGGACAGGGCGGCTCACTGAAGCTTTCTTT
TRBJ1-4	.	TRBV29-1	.	CSVVGGVANEKLFF	TGCAGCGTTGTCGGGGGGGTAGCTAATGAAAAACTGTTTTTT
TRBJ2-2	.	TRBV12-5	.	CASVSRFVQNTGELFF	TGTGCTAGTGTTTCTCGATTTGTCCAGAACACCGGGGAGCTGTTTTTT
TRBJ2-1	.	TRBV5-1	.	CASSLEAGEQFF	TGCGCCAGCAGCTTGGAGGCGGGAGAGCAGTTCTTC
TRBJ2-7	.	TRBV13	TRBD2	CASSLGGTSGAYEQYF	TGTGCCAGCAGCTTAGGGGGGACTAGCGGGGCCTACGAGCAGTACTTC
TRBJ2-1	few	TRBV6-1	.	CASSLRGSNEQFF	TGTGCCAGCTCCTTGAGGGGGAGCAATGAGCAGTTCTTC
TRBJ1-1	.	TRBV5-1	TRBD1	CASTLRTGEYTEAFF	TGCGCCAGCACCCTCCGAACAGGGGAGTACACTGAAGCTTTCTTT
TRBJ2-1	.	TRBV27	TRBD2	CASRSRGEEQFF	TGTGCCAGCAGGTCGCGGGGGGAGGAGCAGTTCTTC
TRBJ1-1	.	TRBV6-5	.	CASSYGTGNAEAFF	TGTGCCAGCAGTTACGGTACAGGGAACGCTGAAGCTTTCTTT
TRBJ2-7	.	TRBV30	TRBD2	CAWSRGGLAAYEQYF	TGTGCCTGGAGTAGAGGGGGACTAGCGGCCTACGAGCAGTACTTC
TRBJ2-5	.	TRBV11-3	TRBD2	CASSPFGGLLQETQYF	TGTGCCAGCAGCCCGTTCGGGGGACTACTGCAAGAGACCCAGTACTTC